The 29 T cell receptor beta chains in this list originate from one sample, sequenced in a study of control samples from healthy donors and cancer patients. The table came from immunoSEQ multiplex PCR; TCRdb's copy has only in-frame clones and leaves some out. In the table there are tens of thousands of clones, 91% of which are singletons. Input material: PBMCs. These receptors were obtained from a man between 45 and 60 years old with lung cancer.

This CDR3 is CASSRGTQETQYF. In DNA, the CDR3 is TGTGCCAGCAGCCGGGGGACCCAAGAGACCCAGTACTTC. This sequence joins TRBV2 and TRBJ2-5; TRBD2 is a possible D gene (6 bases). The CDR3 runs to 13 residues. The V end was cut by 6 bases, the J end by 1 base, with 9 bases between. Per the germline V gene, CDR1 is SNHLY and CDR2 is FYNNEI.

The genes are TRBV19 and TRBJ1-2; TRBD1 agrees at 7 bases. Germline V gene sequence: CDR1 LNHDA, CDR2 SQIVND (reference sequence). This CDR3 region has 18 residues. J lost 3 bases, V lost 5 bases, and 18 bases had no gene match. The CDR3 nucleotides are TGTGCCAGTAGTCCAGGGACAGCCGAGGAGAAACTTTACTATGGCTACACCTTC. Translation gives CASSPGTAEEKLYYGYTF.

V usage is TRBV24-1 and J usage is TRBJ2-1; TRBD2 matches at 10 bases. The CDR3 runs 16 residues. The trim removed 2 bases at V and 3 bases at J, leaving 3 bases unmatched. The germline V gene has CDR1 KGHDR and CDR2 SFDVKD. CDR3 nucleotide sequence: TGTGCCACCAGTGATTATAGCGGGGGGTTCTACAATGAGCAGTTCTTC. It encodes CATSDYSGGFYNEQFF.

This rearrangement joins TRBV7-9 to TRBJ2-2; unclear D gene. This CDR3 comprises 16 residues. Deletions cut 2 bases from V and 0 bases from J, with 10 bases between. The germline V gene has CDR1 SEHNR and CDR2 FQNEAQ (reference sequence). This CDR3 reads CASSLRVRTNTGELFF. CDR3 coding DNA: TGTGCCAGCAGCTTACGTGTCAGGACGAACACCGGGGAGCTGTTTTTT.

The CDR3 spells CASTLSGASYEQYF. CDR3 in DNA: TGTGCCAGCACCCTAAGCGGAGCCTCCTACGAGCAGTACTTC. The chain has TRBV7-9 and TRBJ2-7, with D perhaps TRBD2 (5 bases). Germline values: CDR1 SEHNR, CDR2 FQNEAQ (reference sequence). The CDR3 runs 14 residues. V lost 7 bases and J lost 0, with 13 bases in between.

In DNA form, the CDR3 reads TGTGCCAGCAGCCCAAGAGGACAGGGGGTCTGGGAGACCCAGTACTTC. Amino acids: CASSPRGQGVWETQYF. This rearrangement joins TRBV5-8 to TRBJ2-5; TRBD1 matches 10 bases. The CDR3 totals 16 residues. The trim removed 4 bases at V and 5 bases at J, leaving 11 bases unmatched. Germline V gene sequence: CDR1 SGHTS, CDR2 YDEGEE.

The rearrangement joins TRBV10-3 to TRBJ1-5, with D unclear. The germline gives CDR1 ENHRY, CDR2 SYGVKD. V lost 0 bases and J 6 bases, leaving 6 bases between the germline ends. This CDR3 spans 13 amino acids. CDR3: CAISESPGQPQHF. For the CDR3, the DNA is TGTGCCATCAGTGAGTCCCCGGGTCAGCCCCAGCATTTT.

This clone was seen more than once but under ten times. CDR3 protein: CASSPPTGGNTGELFF. Here the CDR3 DNA reads TGTGCCAGCTCACCACCGACCGGCGGGAACACCGGGGAGCTGTTTTTT. The rearrangement joins TRBV18 to TRBJ2-2; D gene ambiguous. The CDR3 totals 16 residues. Looked up from germline, CDR1 is KGHSH and CDR2 is LQKENI. The V end was cut by 0 bases, the J end by 1 base, with 9 bases between.

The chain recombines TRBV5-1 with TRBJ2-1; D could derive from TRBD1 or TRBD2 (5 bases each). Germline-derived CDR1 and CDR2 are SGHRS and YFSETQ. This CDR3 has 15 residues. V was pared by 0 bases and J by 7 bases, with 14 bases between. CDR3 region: CASSLEGTPRNEQFF. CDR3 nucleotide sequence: TGCGCCAGCAGCTTGGAGGGGACCCCGAGGAATGAGCAGTTCTTC.

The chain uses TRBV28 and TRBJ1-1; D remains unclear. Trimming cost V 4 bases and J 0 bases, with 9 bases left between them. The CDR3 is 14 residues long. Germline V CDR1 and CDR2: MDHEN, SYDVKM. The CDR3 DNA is TGTGCCAGCAGTTCTTGGACGGTGAACACTGAAGCTTTCTTT. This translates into CASSSWTVNTEAFF. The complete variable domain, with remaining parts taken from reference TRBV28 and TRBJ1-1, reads DVKVTQSSRYLVKRTGEKVFLECVQDMDHENMFWYRQDPGLGLRLIYFSYDVKMKEKGDIPEGYSVSREKKERFSLILESASTNQTSMYLCASSSWTVNTEAFFGQGTRLTVV.

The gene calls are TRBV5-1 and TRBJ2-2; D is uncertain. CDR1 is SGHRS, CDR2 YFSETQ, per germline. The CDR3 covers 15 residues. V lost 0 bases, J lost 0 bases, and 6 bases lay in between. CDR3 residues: CASSLEQTNTGELFF. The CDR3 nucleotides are TGCGCCAGCAGCTTGGAACAAACGAACACCGGGGAGCTGTTTTTT.

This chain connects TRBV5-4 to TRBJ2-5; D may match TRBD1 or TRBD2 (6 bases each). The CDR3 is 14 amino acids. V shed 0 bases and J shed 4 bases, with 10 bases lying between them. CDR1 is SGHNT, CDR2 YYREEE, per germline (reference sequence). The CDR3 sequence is CASSLEGGGETQYF. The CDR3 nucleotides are TGTGCCAGCAGCTTGGAGGGGGGAGGAGAGACCCAGTACTTC.

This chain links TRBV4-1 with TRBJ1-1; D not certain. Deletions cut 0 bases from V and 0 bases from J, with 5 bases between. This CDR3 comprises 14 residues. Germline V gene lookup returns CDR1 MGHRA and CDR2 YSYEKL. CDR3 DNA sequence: TGCGCCAGCAGCCAAGAACGCATGAACACTGAAGCTTTCTTT. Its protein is CASSQERMNTEAFF.

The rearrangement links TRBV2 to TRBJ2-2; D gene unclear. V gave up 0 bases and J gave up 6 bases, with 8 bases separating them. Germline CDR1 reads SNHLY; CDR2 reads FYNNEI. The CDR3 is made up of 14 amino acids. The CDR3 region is CASSEAWGAGELFF. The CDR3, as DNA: TGTGCCAGCAGTGAAGCCTGGGGTGCCGGGGAGCTGTTTTTT.

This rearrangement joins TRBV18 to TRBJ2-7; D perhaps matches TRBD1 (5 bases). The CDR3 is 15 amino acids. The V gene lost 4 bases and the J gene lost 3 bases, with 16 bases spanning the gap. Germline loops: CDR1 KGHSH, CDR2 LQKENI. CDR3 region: CASSLSTVAVYEQYF. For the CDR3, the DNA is TGTGCCAGCTCACTCTCGACAGTAGCCGTCTACGAGCAGTACTTC.

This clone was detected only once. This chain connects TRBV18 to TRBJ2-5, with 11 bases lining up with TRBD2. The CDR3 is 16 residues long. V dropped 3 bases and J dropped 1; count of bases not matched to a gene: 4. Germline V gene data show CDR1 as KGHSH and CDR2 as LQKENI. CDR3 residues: CASSPVAGGVQETQYF. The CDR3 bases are TGTGCCAGCTCACCGGTAGCGGGGGGGGTCCAAGAGACCCAGTACTTC.

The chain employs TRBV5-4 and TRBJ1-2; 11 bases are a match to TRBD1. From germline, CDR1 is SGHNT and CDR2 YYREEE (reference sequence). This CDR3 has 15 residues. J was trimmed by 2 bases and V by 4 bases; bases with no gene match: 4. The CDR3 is CASSTRTGGNYGYTF. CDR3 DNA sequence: TGTGCCAGCAGCACACGGACAGGGGGCAACTATGGCTACACCTTC.

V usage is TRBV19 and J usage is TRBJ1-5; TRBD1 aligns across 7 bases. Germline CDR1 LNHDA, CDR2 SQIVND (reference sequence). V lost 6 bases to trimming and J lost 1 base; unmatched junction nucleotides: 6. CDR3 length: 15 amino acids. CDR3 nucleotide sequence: TGTGCCAGTAGCCACGACAGGGTGAGCAATCAGCCCCAGCATTTT. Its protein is CASSHDRVSNQPQHF.

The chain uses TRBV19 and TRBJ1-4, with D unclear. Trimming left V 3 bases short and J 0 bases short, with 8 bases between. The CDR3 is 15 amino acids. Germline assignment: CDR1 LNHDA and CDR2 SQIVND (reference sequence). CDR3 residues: CASSMSPATNEKLFF. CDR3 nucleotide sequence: TGTGCCAGTAGTATGTCACCCGCAACTAATGAAAAACTGTTTTTT.

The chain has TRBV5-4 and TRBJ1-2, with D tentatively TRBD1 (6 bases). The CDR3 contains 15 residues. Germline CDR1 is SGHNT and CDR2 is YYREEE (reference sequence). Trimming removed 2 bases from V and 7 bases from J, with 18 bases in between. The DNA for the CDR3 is TGTGCCAGCAGCTTATTACAGGGAGGTACGGCTGGCTACACCTTC. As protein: CASSLLQGGTAGYTF.

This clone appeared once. This CDR3 is CASSQKLYDRMSYEQYF. CDR3 coding DNA: TGTGCCAGCAGCCAAAAACTCTACGACAGGATGTCCTACGAGCAGTACTTC. The chain links TRBV3-1 (or the pseudogene TRBV3-2) to TRBJ2-7; maybe TRBD1 (6 bases). This CDR3 region has 17 residues. V was clipped by 2 bases and J by 1 base, with 18 bases between them. Germline values: CDR1 LGHDT, CDR2 YNNKEL (reference sequence).

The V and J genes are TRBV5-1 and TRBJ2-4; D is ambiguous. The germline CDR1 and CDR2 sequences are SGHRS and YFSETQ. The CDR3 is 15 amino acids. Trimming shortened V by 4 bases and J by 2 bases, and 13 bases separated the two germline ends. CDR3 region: CASSSESVSKNIQYF. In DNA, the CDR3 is TGCGCCAGCAGCAGCGAGTCGGTTTCCAAAAACATTCAGTACTTC.

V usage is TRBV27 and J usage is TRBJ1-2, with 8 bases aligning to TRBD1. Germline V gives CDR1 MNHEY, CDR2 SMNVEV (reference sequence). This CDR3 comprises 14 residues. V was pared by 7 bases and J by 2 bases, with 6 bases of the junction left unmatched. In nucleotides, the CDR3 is TGTGCCAGCATCACTCGGACAGGGAACTATGGCTACACCTTC. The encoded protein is CASITRTGNYGYTF.

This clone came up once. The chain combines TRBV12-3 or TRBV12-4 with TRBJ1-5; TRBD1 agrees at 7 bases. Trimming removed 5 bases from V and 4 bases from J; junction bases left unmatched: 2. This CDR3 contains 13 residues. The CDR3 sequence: CASSPGGNQPQHF. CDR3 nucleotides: TGTGCCAGCAGTCCAGGGGGAAATCAGCCCCAGCATTTT.

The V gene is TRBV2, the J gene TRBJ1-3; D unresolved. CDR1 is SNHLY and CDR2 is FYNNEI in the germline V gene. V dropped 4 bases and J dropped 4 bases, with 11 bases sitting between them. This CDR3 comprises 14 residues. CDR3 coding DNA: TGTGCCAGCAGTGTAGAACCTCAGGGAAACACCATATATTTT. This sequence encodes CASSVEPQGNTIYF.

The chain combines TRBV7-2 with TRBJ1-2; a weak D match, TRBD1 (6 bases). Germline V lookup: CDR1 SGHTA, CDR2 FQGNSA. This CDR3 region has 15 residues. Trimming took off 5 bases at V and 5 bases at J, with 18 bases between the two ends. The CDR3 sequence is CASSPTTVGGYGYTF. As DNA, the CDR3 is TGTGCCAGCAGCCCAACTACCGTAGGGGGGTATGGCTACACCTTC.

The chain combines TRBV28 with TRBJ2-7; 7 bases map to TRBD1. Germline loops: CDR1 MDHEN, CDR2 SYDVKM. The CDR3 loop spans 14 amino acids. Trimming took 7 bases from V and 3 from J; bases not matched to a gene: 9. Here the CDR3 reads CASNTGTVNYEQYF. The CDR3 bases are TGTGCCAGCAATACCGGGACAGTCAACTACGAGCAGTACTTC.

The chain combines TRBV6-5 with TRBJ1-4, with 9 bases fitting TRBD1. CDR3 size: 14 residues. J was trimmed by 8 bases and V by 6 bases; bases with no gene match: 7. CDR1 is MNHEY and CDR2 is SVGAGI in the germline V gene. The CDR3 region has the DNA TGTGCCAGCAGCGGGACAGGGCCTTTCGAAAAACTGTTTTTT. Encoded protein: CASSGTGPFEKLFF.

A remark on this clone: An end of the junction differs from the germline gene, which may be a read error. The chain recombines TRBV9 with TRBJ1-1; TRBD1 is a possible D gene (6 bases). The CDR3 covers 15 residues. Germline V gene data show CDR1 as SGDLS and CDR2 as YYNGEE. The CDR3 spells CASSVGTGGDTAAFF. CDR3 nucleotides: TGTGCCAGCAGCGTGGGCACGGGGGGGGACACTGCAGCTTTCTTT.